This T cell receptor beta chain came from a study of vaccination effects on CD4 cells after COVID-19. Study-level findings and limits: By a late point after vaccination, infection- and vaccine-induced clones had shrunk markedly through clonal contraction. Researchers reported few convalescent patients and no early post-infection timepoints in the study.

About this clone itself: Antigen specificity is unknown.

The table came from immunoSEQ multiplex PCR; TCRdb's copy has only in-frame clones and leaves some out. The repertoire holds about 60,000 clones, with 80% to 90% as singletons. V lost 5 bases, J lost 7 bases, and 12 bases lay in between. This CDR3 contains 13 residues. Germline V gene sequence: CDR1 LNHNV, CDR2 YYDKDF (reference sequence). ViraFEST assay sequencing came after antigen-specific CD4+ T cells were expanded with viral peptide pools. Subsequent to approximately 11 days of culture, CD4+ T cells were isolated. The chain has TRBV15 and TRBJ1-5; D perhaps matches TRBD1 (5 bases). The sample in question was CD4+ T cells from PBMCs cultured with HCoV-229E spike peptides, obtained before COVID-19 vaccination. This receptor was obtained from a human donor who received a COVID-19 vaccine. CDR3 in amino acids: CATSPSRAQPQHF. CDR3 in DNA: TGTGCCACCAGCCCCTCCAGGGCGCAGCCCCAGCATTTT.